Presented here are 9 T cell receptor beta chains from one specimen sequenced in a study of cytomegalovirus exposure and HLA in healthy donors. Use of 60 Vbeta and 13 Jbeta primers characterized the PCR. The protocol was immunoSEQ multiplex PCR, while the TCRdb copy is restricted to in-frame clones and leaves out a portion. The sample contains roughly 120,000 clones, approximately 80% of which appear only once. Material: PBMCs. The origin of the receptors is a man between 18 and 29 years old in good health and CMV-seronegative.

This clone was seen once. The chain is built from TRBV5-1 and TRBJ1-3, with TRBD1 identical over 8 bases. CDR1 SGHRS and CDR2 YFSETQ come from the germline V gene. With V trimmed by 0 bases and J by 3 bases, 5 bases remained unmatched. The CDR3 is 16 residues long. CDR3 DNA sequence: TGCGCCAGCAGCTTGGTTACAGGGGGAGGTGGAAACACCATATATTTT. Translated: CASSLVTGGGGNTIYF.

The chain recombines TRBV29-1 with TRBJ2-1; possibly TRBD2 for D (6 bases). Germline lookup yields CDR1 SQVTM and CDR2 ANQGSEA. The CDR3 totals 14 residues. Trimming pared 4 bases from V and 0 bases from J, leaving 10 bases between. The CDR3: CSVVDGSSYNEQFF. In nucleotides, the CDR3 is TGCAGCGTTGTAGACGGGAGCTCCTACAATGAGCAGTTCTTC.

The chain employs TRBV28 and TRBJ2-3, with D possibly being TRBD1 (5 bases). CDR3 length equals 14 residues. Trimming shortened V by 6 bases and J by 1 base, and 11 bases separated the two germline ends. From germline, CDR1 is MDHEN and CDR2 SYDVKM. The CDR3 protein is CASSRAWGTDTQYF. In DNA form, the CDR3 reads TGTGCCAGCAGCAGGGCCTGGGGCACAGATACGCAGTATTTT. Combining the CDR3 with reference TRBV28 and TRBJ2-3 gives the whole variable domain DVKVTQSSRYLVKRTGEKVFLECVQDMDHENMFWYRQDPGLGLRLIYFSYDVKMKEKGDIPEGYSVSREKKERFSLILESASTNQTSMYLCASSRAWGTDTQYFGPGTRLTVL.

CDR3 DNA sequence: TGTGCCAGCAGTCGATCACAACAGGGTTCCGCCTATGGCTACACCTTC. It codes for CASSRSQQGSAYGYTF. This chain connects TRBV6-6 to TRBJ1-2, with D perhaps TRBD1 (6 bases). CDR3 length equals 16 residues. The germline gives CDR1 MNHNY, CDR2 SVGAGI (reference sequence). V lost 5 bases and J lost 4, with 20 bases in between.

The chain links TRBV13 to TRBJ2-4, with TRBD2 identical over 14 bases. After removal of 2 bases from V and 3 bases from J, the junction contained 3 bases not matched to a gene. The germline V gene has CDR1 PRHDT and CDR2 FYEKMQ (reference sequence). This CDR3 is 17 amino acids long. The CDR3 loop reads CASSLRLAGGIKNIQYF. CDR3 sequence (DNA): TGTGCCAGCAGCTTAAGACTAGCGGGAGGGATCAAAAACATTCAGTACTTC.

The CDR3 reads CASSRQGFDGYTF. CDR3 coding DNA: TGCGCCAGCAGCAGACAGGGTTTCGATGGCTACACCTTC. The V gene is TRBV5-1, the J gene TRBJ1-2; 7 positions agree with TRBD1. This CDR3 spans 13 amino acids. The germline CDR1 and CDR2 sequences are SGHRS and YFSETQ. V lost 4 bases and J lost 6; bases outside the gene matches: 6.

The rearrangement links TRBV4-1 to TRBJ1-3; possibly TRBD1 for D (5 bases). CDR3 length: 19 residues. Germline V gene lookup returns CDR1 MGHRA and CDR2 YSYEKL. V dropped 1 base and J dropped 1 base, with 20 bases sitting between them. CDR3: CASSQVRGPGLGSGNTIYF. The CDR3 bases are TGCGCCAGCAGCCAAGTCCGAGGACCAGGGTTAGGGTCTGGAAACACCATATATTTT.

V usage is TRBV28 and J usage is TRBJ2-3; no clear D gene. V shed 7 bases and J shed 5 bases, with 7 bases lying between them. Germline CDR1 is MDHEN and CDR2 is SYDVKM. This CDR3 is 11 amino acids long. The CDR3 sequence: CASTLLDTQYF. CDR3 bases: TGTGCCAGCACTCTATTAGATACGCAGTATTTT.

The sample holds a few counts of this clone. V usage is TRBV30 and J usage is TRBJ2-5; 7 bases line up with TRBD1. The DNA end is a closer match to TRBJ2-7, so the J assignment may be wrong. The CDR3 runs 13 residues. CDR1 is GTSNPN, CDR2 SVGIG, per germline (reference sequence). CDR3 coding DNA: TGTGCCTCATGGGACAGAGGAACCTACGAGCAGTACTTC. As protein: CASWDRGTYEQYF.